This T cell receptor (beta chain) was sequenced during a study of cytomegalovirus exposure and HLA in healthy donors (TCRdb year 2017). Turning to the overall study: According to an earlier analysis of 587 of the donors, 150 million to 200 million T cells yielded 117 million unique TCR beta sequences and more than 250 Gb of sequence data. HLA typing covered class I and class II loci at four-digit resolution. Every discovery cohort repertoire had been produced on one sequencing platform. Across approximately 400 genotyped donors of the cohort, an average of approximately 200,000 unique TCR beta nucleotide sequences per donor were sequenced, and approximately 17% of those sequences were non-productive. A later genetic analysis used genome-wide SNP genotypes for about 65% of the roughly 700 donors, treating that subset as a discovery cohort. About 320 gigabases of sequencing data and some 85 million unique TCR sequences were included in an early release covering several hundred HLA-typed donors. Among the roughly 400 genotyped donors, 81% belonged to the genetic ancestry cluster associated with self-reported Caucasian donors. Along with the approximately 670-subject first cohort, a separate validation cohort of around 120 different subjects was used. Roughly five DR-DQ haplotypes were handled as single units for association and clustering because linkage in the cohort was strong. In an earlier analysis of 587 of the donors, high-throughput TCR beta sequencing was used to judge whether each TCR beta V gene segment behaved as functional or pseudogenic. The later analysis used no new phenotypic data to find candidate immune exposures, relying instead on TCR beta sequences and their occurrence across donors. Alongside the repertoire data, information on donor age, sex, ethnicity and CMV serostatus was compiled. To predict cytomegalovirus infection status, the study combined high-throughput TCR immunosequencing, statistical association of individual TCRs with disease status, and machine learning. Typing coverage differed by locus: A, B, C, DRB1 and DQB1 were typed in about 629-640 donors, DQA1 in around 500, DPA1 in 606, and DPB1 in roughly 450. In a later analysis, previously published TCR beta repertoires from fewer than 750 donors were re-analyzed and high-resolution HLA genotyping was added so that TCR occurrence patterns could be studied. Using immunosequencing, the study profiled T cell repertoires from 500 to 800 subjects and related those repertoires to cytomegalovirus serostatus. The study aimed to test whether cataloging public T cell receptors could reveal signatures of past pathogen exposure.

This clone was seen only once. Its antigen target is currently unknown. Within one base of it there is no much larger clone, and no base qualities were kept. The germline ends are 10 bases apart after V is trimmed by 0 bases and J by 2 bases. The germline V gene yields SGDLS for CDR1 and YYNGEE for CDR2. The CDR3 spans 15 residues, from the cysteine through the phenylalanine. Of all the DNA, just the CDR3 is kept, 45 bases in frame from base 1. The method behind the library was the immunoSEQ multiplex PCR assay. The multiplex PCR relied on a mix of 60 forward primers for TCR Vbeta segments and 13 reverse primers for TCR Jbeta segments. Amplification of the CDR3 region of rearranged TCR beta genes was performed with a multiplex PCR assay on genomic DNA. Amplified TCR beta libraries were sequenced as 87-base-pair reads on the Illumina HiSeq System. The original methods were these. In a later analysis, 70 million to 95 million unique TCR beta chains were counted across the approximately 640 repertoires, and approximately 9.9 million of these chains were shared by at least two donors. A nearest-neighbor algorithm error-corrected the raw reads and collapsed the reads into unique sequences, merging closely related sequences to remove PCR and sequencing errors. To assign V, D and J gene segments, CDR3 sequences were aligned to IMGT reference sequences. For a sequence to be retained, a match of at least six nucleotides to both a V gene segment and a J gene segment was required. A rearrangement was called productive if the CDR3 had no stop codons and remained in frame with V and J, and every other rearrangement was called non-productive. CDR3 was defined by IMGT convention, running from the second conserved V-encoded cysteine to the conserved J-encoded phenylalanine. Sequences without an unambiguous match to a single V gene segment were excluded from the earlier analysis of over 500 of the donors. An earlier analysis of 450 to 650 of the donors called V segments functional above 56.7% productive rearrangements and segregating when the between-donor standard deviation exceeded 5%. To diagnose cytomegalovirus status from the catalog of TCR beta chain sequences, a statistical classification framework was built. V and J gene assignment, in a later analysis, came from comparing TCR nucleotide sequences with IMGT/GENE-DB human TR gene sequences. The TCRdist pipeline was used in a later analysis to assign CDR3 sequences and most-parsimonious VDJ recombination scenarios. A later analysis defined each TCR beta chain by its CDR3 amino acid sequence plus V-gene family, and excluded reads lacking a unique V-gene family. In a later analysis, some 600 highly shared, low-generation-probability nucleotide sequences were removed to address suspected cross-contamination and a sequencing artifact. A later analysis calculated a clonal expansion index for each public chain from normalized within-repertoire ranks of inferred template counts. In a later analysis, generation probabilities were computed using a VDJ recombination model fitted to out-of-frame rearrangements, and the results were checked against IGoR. In a later analysis, hypergeometric tests were used to score TCR-TCR, TCR-HLA and TCR-CMV co-occurrence, with a repertoire-size bias correction applied to TCR pairs. A later analysis estimated false discovery rates by permuting HLA or CMV assignments 20 times. In a later analysis, co-occurring TCRs were grouped using DBSCAN, with TCRdist sequence similarity added in when clustering inside HLA-allele-positive subsets. Repertoires with fewer than 30,000 or more than 120,000 public chains were left out of co-occurrence clustering, as were several repertoires with anomalous nucleotide sharing. TCRdb retrieved this table from immuneACCESS and kept in-frame rearrangements only. Not all clones are present; in checked studies, unresolved V genes account for under half, and no reason is known for the remainder. V and J calls and clone size come straight from that table; D and trimming were deduced from the DNA. Across this sample there are some 170,000 clones, with roughly 72% seen only once. The ten largest clones represent roughly 1% of the sample.

The cohort comprised around 690 healthy bone marrow donors. At the time of sampling, every cohort member was nominally healthy, though immune exposures that went unrecorded were likely present. The donor tested CMV seronegative and was one of the 352 seronegative cohort members. A peripheral blood sample was provided by each donor, and peripheral blood mononuclear cells were used for TCR beta sequencing. The Qiagen DNeasy Blood Extraction Kit was used to extract genomic DNA from the blood cell samples. Broad study findings and their caveats: A further reported finding was that TCR beta sequences accurately predicted the HLA-A and HLA-B alleles for most subjects in the first cohort. A later genetic analysis reported fewer N-insertions in productive TCRs among donors in an Asian-associated ancestry cluster than the roughly 620-donor mean. A later analysis found that TCR association rates varied across HLA loci, with DRB1 alleles showing the most associated TCRs and HLA-C alleles the fewest. The sequencing pipeline was judged likely to have produced a cluster of highly shared sequence variants as a technical artifact. Because counts were too low, seventeen rarely observed V segments, including chromosome 9 orphons, were excluded from the earlier analysis of some 540 of the donors. A total of 150 or so TCR beta chains were listed by the study as associated with cytomegalovirus. When HLA alleles, especially DR and DQ, strongly co-occurred, TCR associations were difficult to assign to individual alleles. Because the 87-base-pair reads could not distinguish some IMGT-functional V segments, including TRBV6-2 and TRBV6-3, those segments were excluded. A later analysis found that most CMV-associated TCR beta chains appeared HLA-restricted, with HLA associations seemingly driven largely by CMV exposure. For the cohort, immune exposure information was limited to CMV serostatus. Across donors, most TCR sequences were observed very rarely, whereas some public TCRs were present in many individuals. This cohort had only TCR beta chains sequenced, and the lack of alpha or paired-chain data limited which features could be detected. The presence/absence analyses assumed that sequencing depth was roughly uniform across donors, and that assumption may not be true. In an earlier analysis of roughly 500 of the donors, most TCR beta V segments appeared in productive rearrangements about 87% or about 30% of the time, broadly matching IMGT annotations. Cytomegalovirus status was reported to be diagnosed by the classifier with high specificity and sensitivity in both the original and validation cohorts. Correlated functional status among segregating V segments might be attributable to linkage disequilibrium, but an unknown experimental factor could not be ruled out. Specific HLA alleles were associated with around 18,000 TCR beta sequences at a false discovery rate of 0.05 in a later analysis. The authors suggested that the approach could potentially be generalized to other disease states and immunological phenotypes. Because HLA typing was unavailable for some donors at each locus, only the typed subset was used in association tests. In vitro tests confirmed that three of the cytomegalovirus-associated TCR beta chains recognize cytomegalovirus antigens. In a later analysis, HLA-associated TCR beta chains were found to be more clonally expanded and to have lower generation probabilities than equally common non-associated chains. An association between a missense DCLRE1C variant and V-gene and J-gene trimming of TCR beta chains was found in a later genetic analysis and replicated in an independent cohort. Several of the top co-occurrence clusters appeared to be linked to parvovirus B19, influenza, CMV and Epstein-Barr virus, according to a later analysis.

Recombination joined TRBV9 with TRBJ2-3; the best D guess is TRBD1, with 6 bases matching. This sequence was found in a woman in her forties in good health and CMV-seronegative. Input material: PBMCs. The CDR3 sequence is CASSVAQGYTDTQYF. The nucleotide sequence reads TGTGCCAGCAGCGTAGCCCAGGGGTACACAGATACGCAGTATTTT. Extended through the reference TRBV9 and TRBJ2-3 proteins, this CDR3 yields the full variable domain: DSGVTQTPKHLITATGQRVTLRCSPRSGDLSVYWYQQSLDQGLQFLIQYYNGEERAKGNILERFSAQQFPDLHSELNLSSLELGDSALYFCASSVAQGYTDTQYFGPGTRLTVL.